The rows below give T cell receptor beta chains drawn from one sample of a study of blood T cell repertoires in COVID-19. This table comes from immunoSEQ multiplex PCR, and its TCRdb copy is limited to in-frame clones, with some not included. This table holds about 73,000 clones, roughly 88% found once. What was sequenced was peripheral blood. Receptors were obtained from a man aged 80 or over with active or convalescent COVID-19. Each CDR3 is given with its conserved first and last residue. D genes are given only for firm matches. Clone size appears in some rows only: once, few, many, or a class for an expanded clone.

j_gene: TRBJ2-3; d_gene: TRBD2; len: 16; abundance: -; v_gene: TRBV5-1; CDR3nt: TGCGCCAGCAGCCCGGCGGCTAGCGGGGACACAGATACGCAGTATTTT; CDR3aa: CASSPAASGDTDTQYF
j_gene: TRBJ2-5; d_gene: TRBD2; len: 15; abundance: -; v_gene: TRBV5-1; CDR3nt: TGCGCCAGCAGCTTATTAGCGGGGGGCCAAGAGACCCAGTACTTC; CDR3aa: CASSLLAGGQETQYF
j_gene: TRBJ2-1; d_gene: TRBD1; len: 16; abundance: -; v_gene: TRBV5-1; CDR3nt: TGCGCCAGCAGCTTGGCGGGGACAGGGGGCTACAATGAGCAGTTCTTC; CDR3aa: CASSLAGTGGYNEQFF
j_gene: TRBJ2-7; d_gene: -; len: 12; abundance: -; v_gene: TRBV3-1/TRBV3-2; CDR3nt: TGTGCCAGCAGCCTCACAGGGAGCGAGCAGTACTTC; CDR3aa: CASSLTGSEQYF
j_gene: TRBJ2-3; d_gene: TRBD1; len: 16; abundance: once; v_gene: TRBV15; CDR3nt: TGTGCCACCAGCAGAGATCGGGACAGGGAAGCAGATACGCAGTATTTT; CDR3aa: CATSRDRDREADTQYF
j_gene: TRBJ2-3; d_gene: TRBD2; len: 17; abundance: -; v_gene: TRBV5-6; CDR3nt: TGTGCCACCAGCCGGAGGGGCTCTAGCGGACCCACAGATACGCAGTATTTT; CDR3aa: CATSRRGSSGPTDTQYF
j_gene: TRBJ2-5; d_gene: TRBD2; len: 16; abundance: -; v_gene: TRBV27; CDR3nt: TGTGCCAGCAGTTTAAACGGACTAGCGGGGTTTGAGACCCAGTACTTC; CDR3aa: CASSLNGLAGFETQYF
j_gene: TRBJ2-7; d_gene: -; len: 14; abundance: -; v_gene: TRBV7-2; CDR3nt: TGTGCCAGCAGCTCCGGGCCAGCGGTGTACGAGCAGTACTTC; CDR3aa: CASSSGPAVYEQYF
j_gene: TRBJ2-7; d_gene: TRBD2; len: 15; abundance: once; v_gene: TRBV11-2; CDR3nt: TGTGCCAGCAGCCGGGGAGCGGGGGTCTCCTACGAGCAGTACTTC; CDR3aa: CASSRGAGVSYEQYF
j_gene: TRBJ2-5; d_gene: TRBD2; len: 16; abundance: -; v_gene: TRBV3-1/TRBV3-2; CDR3nt: TGTGCCAGCAGCCAAGCTAGCGGGGGGGCCTTAGAGACCCAGTACTTC; CDR3aa: CASSQASGGALETQYF
j_gene: TRBJ1-1; d_gene: -; len: 15; abundance: -; v_gene: TRBV5-1; CDR3nt: TGCGCCAGCAGCACCGATACCAACAGAGAACGAGAAGCTTTCTTT; CDR3aa: CASSTDTNREREAFF
j_gene: TRBJ1-2; d_gene: -; len: 15; abundance: -; v_gene: TRBV25-1; CDR3nt: TGTGCCAGCAGTGAACCCTTAAAGGTCGGGTTAGGCTACACCTTC; CDR3aa: CASSEPLKVGLGYTF
j_gene: TRBJ2-5; d_gene: TRBD2; len: 18; abundance: -; v_gene: TRBV4-1; CDR3nt: TGCGCCAGCAGCCAAGAGGGACTAGCGGGGGGCCGCCAAGAGACCCAGTACTTC; CDR3aa: CASSQEGLAGGRQETQYF
j_gene: TRBJ2-1; d_gene: TRBD2; len: 15; abundance: -; v_gene: TRBV12-5; CDR3nt: TGTGCTAGTGGCCGTAGCGGGGGCCTGGACAATGAGCAGTTCTTC; CDR3aa: CASGRSGGLDNEQFF
j_gene: TRBJ1-1; d_gene: -; len: 15; abundance: once; v_gene: TRBV5-6; CDR3nt: TGTGCCAGCAGCCGAAGGTCAGGGATACGGACTGAAGCTTTCTTT; CDR3aa: CASSRRSGIRTEAFF
j_gene: TRBJ2-1; d_gene: TRBD1; len: 17; abundance: -; v_gene: TRBV5-1; CDR3nt: TGCGCCAGCAGCTTGATCCCCACCAGGGGGAAAGACAATGAGCAGTTCTTC; CDR3aa: CASSLIPTRGKDNEQFF
j_gene: TRBJ1-2; d_gene: -; len: 15; abundance: -; v_gene: TRBV4-3; CDR3nt: TGCGCCAGCAGCCAAGCGAGGCAGCACATAGATGGCTACACCTTC; CDR3aa: CASSQARQHIDGYTF
j_gene: TRBJ1-2; d_gene: TRBD1; len: 12; abundance: -; v_gene: TRBV4-1; CDR3nt: TGCGCCAGCAGTCGACCGGGACAGGGGTTCACCTTC; CDR3aa: CASSRPGQGFTF
j_gene: TRBJ2-5; d_gene: TRBD2; len: 17; abundance: -; v_gene: TRBV7-2; CDR3nt: TGTGCCAGCAGCTTAGGTGAAGGTAGCGGGAGGTGGGAGACCCAGTACTTC; CDR3aa: CASSLGEGSGRWETQYF
j_gene: TRBJ2-6; d_gene: TRBD1; len: 17; abundance: -; v_gene: TRBV5-4; CDR3nt: TGTGCCAGCAGCAACCCGGGACAGGGTGCTGGGGCCAACGTCCTGACTTTC; CDR3aa: CASSNPGQGAGANVLTF
j_gene: TRBJ2-1; d_gene: TRBD2; len: 16; abundance: -; v_gene: TRBV24-1; CDR3nt: TGTGCCACCAGTGATGCCGCTAGCGGAACTTACAATGAGCAGTTCTTC; CDR3aa: CATSDAASGTYNEQFF
j_gene: TRBJ1-1; d_gene: -; len: 13; abundance: -; v_gene: TRBV7-2; CDR3nt: TGTGCCAGCAGCTTAAGACTTGACGCTGGGGCTTTCTTT; CDR3aa: CASSLRLDAGAFF
j_gene: TRBJ2-5; d_gene: TRBD1; len: 14; abundance: -; v_gene: TRBV6-5; CDR3nt: TGTGCCAGCAGTTCTCCGGGACAGGCAGAGACCCAGTACTTC; CDR3aa: CASSSPGQAETQYF
j_gene: TRBJ1-1; d_gene: -; len: 15; abundance: few; v_gene: TRBV7-9; CDR3nt: TGTGCCAGCAGCTTAGTCCAGGGAGGGAACACTGAAGCTTTCTTT; CDR3aa: CASSLVQGGNTEAFF
j_gene: TRBJ1-6; d_gene: -; len: 13; abundance: -; v_gene: TRBV27; CDR3nt: TGTGCCAGCAGTTTATCGGCTAGGTCACCCCTCCACTTT; CDR3aa: CASSLSARSPLHF
j_gene: TRBJ2-2; d_gene: TRBD1; len: 16; abundance: -; v_gene: TRBV27; CDR3nt: TGTGCCAGCAGTTTATCGACAGGGGGCATTACCGGGGAGCTGTTTTTT; CDR3aa: CASSLSTGGITGELFF
j_gene: TRBJ2-5; d_gene: -; len: 15; abundance: few; v_gene: TRBV7-2; CDR3nt: TGTGCCAGCAGCCCCTACCCCAGGGTGGTGGAGACCCAGTACTTC; CDR3aa: CASSPYPRVVETQYF
j_gene: TRBJ2-3; d_gene: TRBD1; len: 14; abundance: -; v_gene: TRBV7-2; CDR3nt: TGTGCCAGCAGCGGGACAGGGGTCACAGATACGCAGTATTTT; CDR3aa: CASSGTGVTDTQYF
j_gene: TRBJ1-1; d_gene: TRBD1; len: 14; abundance: -; v_gene: TRBV30; CDR3nt: TGTGCCTGGAGAAAACAGGGGGCGAACACTGAAGCTTTCTTT; CDR3aa: CAWRKQGANTEAFF
j_gene: TRBJ1-2; d_gene: TRBD1; len: 14; abundance: once; v_gene: TRBV15; CDR3nt: TGTGCCACCAGCAGAGGGACAGGGGGGGATGGCTACACCTTC; CDR3aa: CATSRGTGGDGYTF
j_gene: TRBJ1-2; d_gene: TRBD1; len: 14; abundance: -; v_gene: TRBV3-1/TRBV3-2; CDR3nt: TGTGCCAGCAGCCGACTCGCAGGGGGTTGGGGCTACACCTTC; CDR3aa: CASSRLAGGWGYTF
j_gene: TRBJ2-7; d_gene: -; len: 12; abundance: -; v_gene: TRBV7-9; CDR3nt: TGTGCCACAGAAGCAGGGTCCTACGAGCAGTACTTC; CDR3aa: CATEAGSYEQYF
j_gene: TRBJ2-2; d_gene: TRBD1; len: 16; abundance: few; v_gene: TRBV7-9; CDR3nt: TGTGCCAGCAGTCAGACAGGGGGCTGGAACACCGGGGAGCTGTTTTTT; CDR3aa: CASSQTGGWNTGELFF
j_gene: TRBJ2-3; d_gene: TRBD1; len: 15; abundance: -; v_gene: TRBV5-1; CDR3nt: TGCGCCAGCAGCTTGATAGGACAGGACCCAGATACGCAGTATTTT; CDR3aa: CASSLIGQDPDTQYF
j_gene: TRBJ2-7; d_gene: -; len: 14; abundance: -; v_gene: TRBV6-2/TRBV6-3; CDR3nt: TGTGCCAGCAGTTCTGACAGTGCGACCTACGAGCAGTACTTC; CDR3aa: CASSSDSATYEQYF
j_gene: TRBJ2-2; d_gene: TRBD1; len: 15; abundance: -; v_gene: TRBV9; CDR3nt: TGTGCCAGCAGCGAAAAGGGGGCGAACGCCGGGGAGCTGTTTTTT; CDR3aa: CASSEKGANAGELFF
j_gene: TRBJ2-2; d_gene: -; len: 16; abundance: -; v_gene: TRBV5-6; CDR3nt: TGTGCCAGCAGCTCTAATACAGGACCCAGCACCGGGGAGCTGTTTTTT; CDR3aa: CASSSNTGPSTGELFF
j_gene: TRBJ2-1; d_gene: TRBD2; len: 15; abundance: few; v_gene: TRBV2; CDR3nt: TGTGCCAGCAGTGAAGTGCGGGGGGGCACTGGGGAGCAGTTCTTC; CDR3aa: CASSEVRGGTGEQFF
j_gene: TRBJ1-6; d_gene: TRBD1; len: 14; abundance: -; v_gene: TRBV19; CDR3nt: TGTGTCAGTAGTACCACAGGGGCAAATTCACCCCTCCACTTT; CDR3aa: CVSSTTGANSPLHF
j_gene: TRBJ1-3; d_gene: -; len: 11; abundance: -; v_gene: TRBV28; CDR3nt: TGTGCCAGCAGCCCGGGAAACACCATATATTTT; CDR3aa: CASSPGNTIYF
j_gene: TRBJ2-7; d_gene: TRBD2; len: 16; abundance: -; v_gene: TRBV5-1; CDR3nt: TGCGCCAGCAGCGGAGGGACTAGCGGGGTAACCTACGAGCAGTACTTC; CDR3aa: CASSGGTSGVTYEQYF
j_gene: TRBJ2-7; d_gene: TRBD2; len: 17; abundance: -; v_gene: TRBV11-2; CDR3nt: TGTGCCAGCAGCCCGAACCGACTAGCGGGAGTTCATTCCGAGCAGTACTTC; CDR3aa: CASSPNRLAGVHSEQYF
j_gene: TRBJ1-3; d_gene: -; len: 14; abundance: once; v_gene: TRBV7-8; CDR3nt: TGTGCCAGCAGCCCCCAGGGTTTCGGAAACACCATATATTTT; CDR3aa: CASSPQGFGNTIYF
j_gene: TRBJ1-2; d_gene: -; len: 16; abundance: -; v_gene: TRBV7-2; CDR3nt: TGTGCCAGCAGCTTAGGACCGACAGGTCTCCCTCAAGGCTACACCTTC; CDR3aa: CASSLGPTGLPQGYTF
j_gene: TRBJ2-7; d_gene: -; len: 12; abundance: -; v_gene: TRBV12-3/TRBV12-4; CDR3nt: TGTGCCAGCAGTTTGGGGGGAGACGAGCAGTACTTC; CDR3aa: CASSLGGDEQYF
j_gene: TRBJ2-2; d_gene: -; len: 14; abundance: -; v_gene: TRBV10-3; CDR3nt: TGTGCCATCAGTGAGGTAGGGGCCACCGGGGAGCTGTTTTTT; CDR3aa: CAISEVGATGELFF
j_gene: TRBJ2-5; d_gene: -; len: 12; abundance: -; v_gene: TRBV12-3/TRBV12-4; CDR3nt: TGTGCCAGCAGTTTATATAGAGAGACCCAGTACTTC; CDR3aa: CASSLYRETQYF
j_gene: TRBJ2-2; d_gene: -; len: 15; abundance: -; v_gene: TRBV11-2; CDR3nt: TGTGCCAGCAGCCCAAGGGAAGGGGTTACCGGGGAGCTGTTTTTT; CDR3aa: CASSPREGVTGELFF
j_gene: TRBJ1-2; d_gene: -; len: 14; abundance: -; v_gene: TRBV3-1/TRBV3-2; CDR3nt: TGTGCCAGCAGCCAAGGGGGGGGCAGGGATGGCTACACCTTC; CDR3aa: CASSQGGGRDGYTF
j_gene: TRBJ1-1; d_gene: -; len: 13; abundance: -; v_gene: TRBV29-1; CDR3nt: TGCAGCGTTGTCAGGGGCTTTGGCACTGAAGCTTTCTTT; CDR3aa: CSVVRGFGTEAFF
j_gene: TRBJ1-2; d_gene: -; len: 15; abundance: -; v_gene: TRBV7-2; CDR3nt: TGTGCCAGCAGCTACGACAGGAAGGTCGCCTATGGCTACACCTTC; CDR3aa: CASSYDRKVAYGYTF
j_gene: TRBJ1-2; d_gene: TRBD1; len: 16; abundance: -; v_gene: TRBV19; CDR3nt: TGTGCCAGTTCCGGGGGACAGGGTCTGAGAAACTATGGCTACACCTTC; CDR3aa: CASSGGQGLRNYGYTF
j_gene: TRBJ2-1; d_gene: -; len: 14; abundance: -; v_gene: TRBV7-2; CDR3nt: TGTGCCAGCAGCTCCAGTCCCCGGGGTGGTGAGCAGTTCTTC; CDR3aa: CASSSSPRGGEQFF
j_gene: TRBJ1-6; d_gene: -; len: 15; abundance: -; v_gene: TRBV4-1; CDR3nt: TGCGCCAGCAGCCAGATTGGACAGAGCTACTCACCCCTCCACTTT; CDR3aa: CASSQIGQSYSPLHF
j_gene: TRBJ2-3; d_gene: TRBD1; len: 15; abundance: -; v_gene: TRBV5-4; CDR3nt: TGTGCCAGCAGCGACTGGACAGGGTCTAAAGATACGCAGTATTTT; CDR3aa: CASSDWTGSKDTQYF
j_gene: TRBJ2-1; d_gene: -; len: 15; abundance: -; v_gene: TRBV14; CDR3nt: TGTGCCAGCAGCCAAGTTTGGGCTCGGGGCAATGAGCAGTTCTTC; CDR3aa: CASSQVWARGNEQFF